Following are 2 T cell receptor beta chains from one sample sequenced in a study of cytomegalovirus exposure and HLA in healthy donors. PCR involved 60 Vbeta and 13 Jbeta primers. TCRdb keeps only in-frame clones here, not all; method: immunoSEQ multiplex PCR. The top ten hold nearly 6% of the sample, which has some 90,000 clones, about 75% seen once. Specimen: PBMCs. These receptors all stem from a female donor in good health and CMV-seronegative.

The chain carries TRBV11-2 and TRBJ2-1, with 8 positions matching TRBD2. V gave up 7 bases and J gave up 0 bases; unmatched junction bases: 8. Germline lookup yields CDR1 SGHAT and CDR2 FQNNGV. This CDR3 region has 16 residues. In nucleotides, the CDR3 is TGTGCCAGCATTCTCGGGGGGGCAATCTCCTACAATGAGCAGTTCTTC. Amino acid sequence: CASILGGAISYNEQFF. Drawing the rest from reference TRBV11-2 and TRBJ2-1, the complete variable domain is EAGVAQSPRYKIIEKRQSVAFWCNPISGHATLYWYQQILGQGPKLLIQFQNNGVVDDSQLPKDRFSAERLKGVDSTLKIQPAKLEDSAVYLCASILGGAISYNEQFFGPGTRLTVL.

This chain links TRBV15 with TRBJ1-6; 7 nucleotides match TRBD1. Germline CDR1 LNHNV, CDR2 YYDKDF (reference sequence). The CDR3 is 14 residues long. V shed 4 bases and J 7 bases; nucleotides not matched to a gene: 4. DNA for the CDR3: TGTGCCACCAGCAACATACAGGGGAATTCACCCCTCCACTTT. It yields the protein CATSNIQGNSPLHF. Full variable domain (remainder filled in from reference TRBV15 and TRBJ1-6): DAMVIQNPRYQVTQFGKPVTLSCSQTLNHNVMYWYQQKSSQAPKLLFHYYDKDFNNEADTPDNFQSRRPNTSFCFLDIRSPGLGDTAMYLCATSNIQGNSPLHFGNGTRLTVT.